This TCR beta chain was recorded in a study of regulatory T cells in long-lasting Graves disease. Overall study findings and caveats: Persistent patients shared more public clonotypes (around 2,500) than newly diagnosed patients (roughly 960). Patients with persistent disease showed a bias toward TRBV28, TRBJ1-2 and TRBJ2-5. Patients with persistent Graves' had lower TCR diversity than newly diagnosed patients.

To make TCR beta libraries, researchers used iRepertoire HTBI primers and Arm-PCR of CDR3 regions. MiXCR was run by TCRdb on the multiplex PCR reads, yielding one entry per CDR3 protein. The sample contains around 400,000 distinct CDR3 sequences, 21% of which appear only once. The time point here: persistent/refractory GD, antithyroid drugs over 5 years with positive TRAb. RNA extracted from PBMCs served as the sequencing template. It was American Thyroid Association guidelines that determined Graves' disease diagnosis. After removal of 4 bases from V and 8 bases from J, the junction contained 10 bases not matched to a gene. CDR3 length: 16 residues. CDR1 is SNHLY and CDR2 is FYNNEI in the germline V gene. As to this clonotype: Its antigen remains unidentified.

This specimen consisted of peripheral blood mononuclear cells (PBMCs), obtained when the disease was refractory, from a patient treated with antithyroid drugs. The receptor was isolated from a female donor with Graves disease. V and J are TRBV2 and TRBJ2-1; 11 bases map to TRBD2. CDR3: CASSADSGRAPDEQFF. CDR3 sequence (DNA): TGTGCCAGCAGTGCGGATAGCGGGAGGGCCCCAGATGAGCAGTTCTTC.